A single sample gave rise to the 24 T cell receptor beta chains below, sequenced in a study of blood T cells in healthy people across ages. Sample-barcoded 5' priming and a J-beta primer mix drove a second PCR of about 6 to 12 cycles. TCRdb processed the 5' RACE reads anew with MiXCR; each CDR3 protein has one entry. The sample carries about 830,000 distinct CDR3 sequences, approximately 65% recorded once. Sequencing was carried out using blood. These receptors were collected from a man aged 25-45 years in good health.

The V gene is TRBV7-9, the J gene TRBJ2-1, with D maybe TRBD2 (5 bases). V gave up 5 bases and J gave up 7 bases, with 21 bases separating them. The CDR3 spans 16 residues. The germline V gene encodes CDR1 SEHNR and CDR2 FQNEAQ (reference sequence). Here the CDR3 reads CASSETQTARGNEQFF. The CDR3 DNA is TGTGCCAGCAGCGAAACGCAGACCGCGCGCGGGAATGAGCAGTTCTTC.

The table lists this clonotype with many counts. This rearrangement joins TRBV20-1 to TRBJ1-2; TRBD1 agrees at 9 bases. The germline V gene encodes CDR1 DFQATT and CDR2 SNEGSKA (reference sequence). The J segment lost 1 base and the V segment lost 2 bases, leaving 2 bases of the junction unmatched. The CDR3 loop spans 14 amino acids. The CDR3 protein is CSARPGQGNYGYTF. As DNA, the CDR3 is TGCAGTGCTAGACCGGGACAGGGTAACTATGGCTACACCTTC.

This clonotype was observed a single time. V is TRBV9 and J is TRBJ2-5; D gene unclear. V was clipped by 0 bases and J by 2 bases, with 11 bases between them. The CDR3 runs to 15 residues. CDR1 is SGDLS, CDR2 YYNGEE, per germline. This CDR3 reads CASSVGPASQETQYF. CDR3 DNA: TGTGCCAGCAGCGTAGGGCCAGCTTCTCAAGAGACCCAGTACTTC.

For this clonotype: An end of the junction differs from the germline gene, which may be a read error. The rearrangement uses TRBV28 and TRBJ1-2; maybe TRBD1 (5 bases). The CDR3 covers 14 residues. Germline V gene lookup returns CDR1 MDHEN and CDR2 SYDVKM. The CDR3 nucleotides read TGTGCCTGCAGTTTAAGTCAGGGCAGCTATGGCTACACCTTC. Its protein product is CACSLSQGSYGYTF.

A remark on this clonotype: This sequence may be a read error, since a much larger clone differs from it by one base. The gene calls are TRBV27 and TRBJ2-7; D gene unclear. The end of the DNA fits TRBJ2-5 better, so the J call may be wrong. The CDR3 has 14 amino acids. The germline V gene encodes CDR1 MNHEY and CDR2 SMNVEV (reference sequence). This CDR3 reads CAGSPLGLAETQYF. CDR3 in DNA: TGTGCCGGCAGTCCGCTAGGGTTGGCGGAGACCCAGTACTTC.

The chain carries TRBV29-1 and TRBJ2-5; 9 bases match TRBD1. V shed 7 bases and J 5 bases; nucleotides not matched to a gene: 8. The length of the CDR3 is 13 residues. Germline-derived CDR1 and CDR2 are SQVTM and ANQGSEA. CDR3 nucleotides: TGCAGCGCAGGGACAGGGAGGATCGAGACCCAGTACTTC. This codes for CSAGTGRIETQYF.

This clonotype came up a few times. This chain links TRBV29-1 with TRBJ2-7; D may be TRBD1 or TRBD2 (5 bases each). CDR1 and CDR2 (germline): SQVTM, ANQGSEA. The V end was cut by 8 bases, the J end by 2 bases, with 13 bases between. The CDR3 totals 12 residues. The CDR3 loop reads CSYRDGPYEQYF. CDR3 nucleotide sequence: TGCAGCTACCGGGACGGGCCCTACGAGCAGTACTTC.

This chain uses TRBV25-1 with TRBJ2-7, with a weak D call TRBD1 (6 bases). This CDR3 is 14 amino acids long. With 3 bases removed from V and 5 bases from J, the gap between germline ends came to 14 bases. The germline CDR1 and CDR2 sequences are MGHDK and SYGVNS. Written as DNA, the CDR3 is TGTGCCAGCAGTGACCAAACAGGGATCGACGAGCAGTACTTC. Protein product: CASSDQTGIDEQYF.

The rearrangement joins TRBV6-2 or TRBV6-3 to TRBJ2-5, with D possibly called TRBD1 or TRBD2 (5 bases each). In germline, CDR1 is MNHEY, CDR2 SVGEGT. The CDR3 consists of 15 residues. Trimming pared 2 bases from V and 4 bases from J, leaving 14 bases between. The CDR3, as DNA: TGTGCCAGCAGTTACCGGGACGTCGTACGAGAGACCCAGTACTTC. Translated: CASSYRDVVRETQYF.

As regards this clonotype: A clone one base away is much larger, so this may be a read error. The chain has TRBV7-2 and TRBJ2-1, with 10 bases fitting TRBD2. The J call may be faulty, since TRBJ2-7 better matches the DNA end. Germline V CDR1 and CDR2: SGHTA, FQGNSA. This CDR3 has 18 residues. The CDR3 nucleotides are TGTGCCAGCAGCTTACGGCTAGCGGGGGACTCGACCTACAATGAGCAGTACTTC. Its translation is CASSLRLAGDSTYNEQYF.

This clonotype turned up a few times. The CDR3 DNA reads as TGTGCCAGCAGTTTCACTGAGGGGGGTTACGAGCAGTACTTC. Its translation is CASSFTEGGYEQYF. This chain uses TRBV12-3 or TRBV12-4 with TRBJ2-7; tentatively, D is TRBD1 or TRBD2 (6 bases each). V was clipped by 3 bases and J by 4 bases, with 13 bases between them. This CDR3 has 14 amino acids.

The chain employs TRBV6-4 and TRBJ2-1; TRBD2 matches at 9 bases. Trimming removed 4 bases from V and 4 bases from J; junction bases left unmatched: 2. Germline V gives CDR1 MRHNA, CDR2 SNTAGT. The CDR3 runs to 14 residues. DNA for the CDR3: TGTGCCAGCAGTGCCCTAGCGGGGTACAATGAGCAGTTCTTC. Protein: CASSALAGYNEQFF.

This clonotype has more than one count but fewer than ten. The chain has TRBV7-9 and TRBJ2-5; D is perhaps TRBD2 (5 bases). Germline V CDR1 and CDR2: SEHNR, FQNEAQ (reference sequence). V was cut by 5 bases and J by 5 bases, with 12 bases left in between. The CDR3 has 13 residues. The CDR3 region has the DNA TGTGCCAGCAGCCCGAGGGCGAGCGAGACCCAGTACTTC. It specifies CASSPRASETQYF.

Points on this clonotype: At one of its ends the junction is not consistent with the germline gene, which may arise from a read error. V usage is TRBV6-5 and J usage is TRBJ2-4; 9 bases map to TRBD1. The tail of the sequence fits TRBJ2-7 better, so the J call may be wrong. This CDR3 has 15 amino acids. The V gene's germline CDR1 is MNHEY and CDR2 SVGAGI. CDR3 residues: CAISESRDRDGEQYF. The CDR3 DNA reads TGTGCCATCAGTGAGTCCCGGGACAGGGACGGCGAGCAGTACTTC.

DNA for the CDR3: TGTGCCACAGGGGACTGGTCGACTAGCACAGATACGCAGTATTTT. Protein product: CATGDWSTSTDTQYF. The chain carries TRBV10-3 and TRBJ2-3; D may correspond to TRBD1 or TRBD2 (6 bases each). V was trimmed by 10 bases and J by 0 bases, leaving 17 bases between them. The germline gives CDR1 ENHRY, CDR2 SYGVKD. CDR3 length: 15 amino acids.

The rearrangement joins TRBV7-9 to TRBJ2-5, with D hard to call. V dropped 3 bases and J dropped 5 bases, with 7 bases sitting between them. From germline, CDR1 is SEHNR and CDR2 FQNEAQ (reference sequence). This CDR3 has 12 amino acids. In nucleotides, the CDR3 is TGTGCCAGCAGCTTGATGTGGGAGACCCAGTACTTC. Translated: CASSLMWETQYF.

This clonotype was recorded a few times. This chain connects TRBV9 to TRBJ2-4; 9 nucleotides align to TRBD2. The CDR3 has 13 amino acids. Germline V lookup: CDR1 SGDLS, CDR2 YYNGEE. The trim removed 3 bases at V and 7 bases at J, leaving 2 bases unmatched. The CDR3 is CASSGGGVNIQYF. In DNA, the CDR3 is TGTGCCAGCAGCGGCGGGGGGGTGAACATTCAGTACTTC.

J is TRBJ2-1 and V is TRBV6-2 or TRBV6-3, with D maybe TRBD1 (7 bases). Trimming removed 4 bases at V and 8 bases at J, with 18 bases between. The germline gives CDR1 MNHEY, CDR2 SVGEGT. There are 15 residues in the CDR3. Here the CDR3 reads CASSWTRGGGDEQFF. The DNA of the CDR3 is TGTGCCAGCAGTTGGACCAGAGGAGGGGGCGATGAGCAGTTCTTC.

This clonotype occurred many times. The chain uses TRBV2 and TRBJ1-1; D not certain. Trimming shortened V by 6 bases and J by 4 bases, and 6 bases separated the two germline ends. The CDR3 consists of 11 residues. CDR1 is SNHLY and CDR2 is FYNNEI in the germline V gene. In DNA form, the CDR3 reads TGTGCCAGCAGGCAGGTCACTGAAGCTTTCTTT. Amino acid sequence: CASRQVTEAFF.

The rearrangement links TRBV6-1 to TRBJ2-1; TRBD2 agrees at 11 bases. The V and J ends lost 1 base and 3 bases, in that order; junction bases with no gene match: 2. This CDR3 contains 16 residues. The germline V gene has CDR1 MNHNS and CDR2 SASEGT. This CDR3 is CASSEVAGGVYNEQFF. The CDR3 DNA reads TGTGCCAGCAGTGAAGTAGCGGGGGGGGTCTACAATGAGCAGTTCTTC.

This chain links TRBV7-9 with TRBJ2-1; unclear D gene. This CDR3 region has 10 residues. Germline assignment: CDR1 SEHNR and CDR2 FQNEAQ (reference sequence). V gave up 6 bases and J gave up 10 bases, with 7 bases separating them. CDR3: CASSYYEQFF. The CDR3 nucleotides read TGTGCCAGCAGTTACTACGAGCAGTTCTTC.

The V gene is TRBV5-1, the J gene TRBJ2-7, with D perhaps matching TRBD2 (5 bases). The germline gives CDR1 SGHRS, CDR2 YFSETQ. CDR3 length: 14 residues. Trimming stripped 6 bases from V and 1 base from J, with 14 bases between. The CDR3 nucleotides read TGCGCCAGCACCCGGGGAGCAGAGTCCTACGAGCAGTACTTC. Amino acid sequence: CASTRGAESYEQYF.

In this sample, this clonotype turned up a few times. V gene TRBV12-3 or TRBV12-4 combines with J gene TRBJ1-4; tentatively, D is TRBD1 (5 bases). The germline V and J ends were trimmed by 3 bases and 2 bases, with 7 bases remaining between them. CDR3 size: 14 residues. The chain's CDR3 is CASSFRGTNEKLFF. CDR3 sequence (DNA): TGTGCCAGCAGTTTCCGGGGGACTAATGAAAAACTGTTTTTT.

The V call is TRBV28, the J call TRBJ2-2, with D maybe TRBD1 (6 bases). Trimming stripped 3 bases from V and 3 bases from J, with 11 bases between. Germline lookup yields CDR1 MDHEN and CDR2 SYDVKM. The CDR3 loop spans 15 amino acids. CDR3 nucleotide sequence: TGTGCCAGCAGTTTTCAGGGGCGCGACACCGGGGAGCTGTTTTTT. It translates to CASSFQGRDTGELFF.